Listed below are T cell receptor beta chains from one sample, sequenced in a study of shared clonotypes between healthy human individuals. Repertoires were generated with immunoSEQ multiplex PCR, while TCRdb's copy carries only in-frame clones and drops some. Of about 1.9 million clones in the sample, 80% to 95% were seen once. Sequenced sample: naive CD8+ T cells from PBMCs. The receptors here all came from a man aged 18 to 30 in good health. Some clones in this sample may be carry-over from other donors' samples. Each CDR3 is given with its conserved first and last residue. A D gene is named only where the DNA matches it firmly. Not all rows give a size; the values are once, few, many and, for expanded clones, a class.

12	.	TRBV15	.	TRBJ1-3	CATRDTGNTIYF	TGTGCCACCAGGGACACTGGAAACACCATATATTTT
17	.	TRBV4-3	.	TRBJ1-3	CASSQDRYSGPGNTIYF	TGCGCCAGCAGCCAAGATAGGTACAGCGGACCTGGAAACACCATATATTTT
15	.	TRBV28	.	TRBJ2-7	CASSLPDEINYEQYF	TGTGCCAGCAGTTTACCGGACGAAATCAACTACGAGCAGTACTTC
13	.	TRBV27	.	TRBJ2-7	CASSPYFGGEQYF	TGTGCCAGCAGTCCCTACTTTGGGGGCGAGCAGTACTTC
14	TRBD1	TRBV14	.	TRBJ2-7	CASRRTGDSYEQYF	TGTGCCAGCAGGCGGACAGGCGACTCCTACGAGCAGTACTTC
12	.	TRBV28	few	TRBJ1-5	CASSLWGQPQHF	TGTGCCAGCAGTTTATGGGGACAGCCCCAGCATTTT
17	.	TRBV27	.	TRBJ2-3	CASSPIPPGDLTDTQYF	TGTGCCAGCAGTCCAATACCGCCCGGGGATCTCACAGATACGCAGTATTTT
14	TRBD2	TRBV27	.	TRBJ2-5	CASSWAGGQETQYF	TGTGCCAGCAGTTGGGCGGGAGGCCAAGAGACCCAGTACTTC
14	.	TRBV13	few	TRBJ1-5	CASSHRASNQPQHF	TGTGCCAGCAGCCACAGGGCCTCCAATCAGCCCCAGCATTTT
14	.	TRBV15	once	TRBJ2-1	CATSQAASYNEQFF	TGTGCCACCAGCCAAGCGGCTTCCTACAATGAGCAGTTCTTC
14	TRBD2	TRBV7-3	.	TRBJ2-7	CASSPSGRSYEQYF	TGTGCCAGCAGCCCCAGCGGGAGAAGCTACGAGCAGTACTTC
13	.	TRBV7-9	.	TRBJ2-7	CASSLGPSYEQYF	TGTGCCAGCAGCTTGGGACCTTCCTACGAGCAGTACTTC
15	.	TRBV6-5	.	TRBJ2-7	CASSNEYPAGYEQYF	TGTGCCAGCAGCAACGAGTATCCCGCGGGTTACGAGCAGTACTTC
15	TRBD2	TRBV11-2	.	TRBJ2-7	CASNPMGREIDEQYF	TGTGCCAGCAACCCGATGGGGCGGGAGATCGACGAGCAGTACTTC
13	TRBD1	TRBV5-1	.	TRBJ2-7	CASSPDRAHEQYF	TGCGCCAGCAGTCCTGACAGGGCGCACGAGCAGTACTTC
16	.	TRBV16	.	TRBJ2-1	CASSQYLGLPYNEQFF	TGTGCCAGCAGCCAATACTTGGGTCTCCCCTACAATGAGCAGTTCTTC
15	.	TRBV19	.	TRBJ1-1	CASSVSLWGGTEAFF	TGTGCCAGTAGTGTCTCCCTATGGGGGGGCACTGAAGCTTTCTTT
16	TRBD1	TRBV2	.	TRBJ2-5	CASSSGQGRIRETQYF	TGTGCCAGCAGCTCAGGACAGGGGCGGATAAGAGAGACCCAGTACTTC
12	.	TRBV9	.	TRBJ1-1	CASTPGNTEAFF	TGTGCCAGCACCCCAGGGAACACTGAAGCTTTCTTT
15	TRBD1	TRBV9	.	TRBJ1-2	CASSVGRTGNYGYTF	TGTGCCAGCAGCGTCGGACGGACAGGAAACTATGGCTACACCTTC
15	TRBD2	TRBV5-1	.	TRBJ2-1	CASSLDASGRQEQFF	TGCGCCAGCAGCTTGGACGCTAGCGGGAGGCAAGAGCAGTTCTTC
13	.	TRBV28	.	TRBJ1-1	CASSRPGNTEAFF	TGTGCCAGCAGTCGGCCGGGGAACACTGAAGCTTTCTTT
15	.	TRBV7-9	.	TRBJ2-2	CASSFGPADTGELFF	TGTGCCAGCAGCTTTGGTCCGGCCGACACCGGGGAGCTGTTTTTT
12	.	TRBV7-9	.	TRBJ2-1	CASSFDYNEQFF	TGTGCCAGCAGTTTTGACTACAATGAGCAGTTCTTC
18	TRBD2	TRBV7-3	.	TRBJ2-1	CASSLTKVAGAPTNEQFF	TGTGCCAGCAGCTTAACCAAGGTAGCGGGAGCACCGACCAATGAGCAGTTCTTC
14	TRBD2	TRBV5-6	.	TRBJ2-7	CASSWTSGSYEQYF	TGTGCCAGCAGCTGGACTAGCGGATCTTACGAGCAGTACTTC
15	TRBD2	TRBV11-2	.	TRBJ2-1	CASSWGLAGYNEQFF	TGTGCCAGCAGCTGGGGACTAGCGGGATACAATGAGCAGTTCTTC
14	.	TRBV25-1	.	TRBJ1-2	CASSGVEPNYGYTF	TGTGCCAGCAGTGGGGTCGAGCCTAACTATGGCTACACCTTC
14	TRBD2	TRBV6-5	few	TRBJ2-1	CASRLSGRAYEQFF	TGTGCCAGCAGATTGAGCGGGAGGGCCTATGAGCAGTTCTTC
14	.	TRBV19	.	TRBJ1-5	CASSIDGAGQPQHF	TGTGCCAGTAGTATAGACGGGGCTGGGCAGCCCCAGCATTTT
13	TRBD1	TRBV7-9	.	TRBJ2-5	CASSSRDRPTQYF	TGTGCCAGCAGCTCCCGGGACAGACCGACCCAGTACTTC
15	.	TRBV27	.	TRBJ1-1	CASSFSIGGGTEAFF	TGTGCCAGCAGTTTCTCGATTGGGGGAGGCACTGAAGCTTTCTTT
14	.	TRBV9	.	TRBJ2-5	CASSSRRDQETQYF	TGTGCCAGCAGCTCTCGCCGGGATCAAGAGACCCAGTACTTC
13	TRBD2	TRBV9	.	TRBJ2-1	CASSPSWGGEQFF	TGTGCCAGCAGCCCCAGTTGGGGGGGTGAGCAGTTCTTC
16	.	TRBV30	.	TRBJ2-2	CAWTIGLAAGTGELFF	TGTGCCTGGACTATCGGTTTAGCGGCAGGCACCGGGGAGCTGTTTTTT
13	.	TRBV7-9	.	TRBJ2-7	CASSFPGSYEQYF	TGTGCCAGCAGCTTTCCAGGATCCTACGAGCAGTACTTC
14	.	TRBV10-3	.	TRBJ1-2	CAITRTADHYGYTF	TGTGCCATCACCAGGACAGCAGACCACTATGGCTACACCTTC
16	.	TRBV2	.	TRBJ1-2	CASSEGPRGDHYGYTF	TGTGCCAGCAGTGAAGGGCCCCGGGGGGACCACTATGGCTACACCTTC
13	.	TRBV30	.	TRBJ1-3	CAWSVPSINTIYF	TGTGCCTGGAGTGTCCCCAGCATCAACACCATATATTTT
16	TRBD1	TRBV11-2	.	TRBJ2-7	CASSPTRDRGTIEQYF	TGTGCCAGCAGCCCGACCCGGGACAGGGGTACTATCGAGCAGTACTTC
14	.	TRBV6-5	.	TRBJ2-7	CASSSPGRDDEQYF	TGTGCCAGCAGTTCTCCGGGCCGCGATGACGAGCAGTACTTC
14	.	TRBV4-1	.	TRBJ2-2	CASSYRQDTGELFF	TGCGCCAGCAGCTACCGACAGGACACCGGGGAGCTGTTTTTT
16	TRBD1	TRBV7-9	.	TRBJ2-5	CASSSRQGSNQETQYF	TGTGCCAGCAGCTCTAGACAGGGGTCAAACCAAGAGACCCAGTACTTC
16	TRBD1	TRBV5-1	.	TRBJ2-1	CASSPTGTGGRNEQFF	TGCGCCAGCAGCCCGACCGGGACAGGGGGTCGAAATGAGCAGTTCTTC
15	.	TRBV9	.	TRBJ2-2	CASSVYPANTGELFF	TGTGCCAGCAGCGTATACCCCGCGAACACCGGGGAGCTGTTTTTT
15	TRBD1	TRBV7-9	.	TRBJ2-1	CASSPGGAFRDEQFF	TGTGCCAGCAGCCCAGGGGGCGCGTTTAGGGATGAGCAGTTCTTC
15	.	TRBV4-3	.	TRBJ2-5	CASSQALWGQETQYF	TGCGCCAGCAGCCAAGCTCTCTGGGGGCAGGAGACCCAGTACTTC
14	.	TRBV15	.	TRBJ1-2	CAIITGPRPRGYTF	TGTGCCATCATAACCGGACCACGACCTCGTGGCTACACCTTC
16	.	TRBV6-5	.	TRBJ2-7	CASSYSMRVGSYEQYF	TGTGCCAGCAGTTACTCGATGAGGGTGGGCTCCTACGAGCAGTACTTC
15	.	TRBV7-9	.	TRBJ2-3	CASSLKASHTDTQYF	TGTGCCAGCAGCTTGAAGGCTTCCCACACAGATACGCAGTATTTT
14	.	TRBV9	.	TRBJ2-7	CASSVGGRTYEQYF	TGTGCCAGCAGCGTAGGAGGGAGAACCTACGAGCAGTACTTC
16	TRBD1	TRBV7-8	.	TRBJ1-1	CASSSGTGIMNTEAFF	TGTGCCAGCAGCTCGGGGACAGGGATCATGAACACTGAAGCTTTCTTT
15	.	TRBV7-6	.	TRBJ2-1	CASSLKPESYNEQFF	TGTGCCAGCAGCTTAAAACCTGAATCCTACAATGAGCAGTTCTTC
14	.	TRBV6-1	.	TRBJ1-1	CASSEWGGDTEAFF	TGTGCCAGCAGTGAATGGGGGGGCGACACTGAAGCTTTCTTT
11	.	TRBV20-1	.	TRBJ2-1	CSARVSYEQFF	TGCAGTGCTAGAGTGTCCTATGAGCAGTTCTTC